The clone carrying this TCR beta chain was detected once. Antigen: not known. The sample originates from a study of shared clonotypes between healthy human individuals. Germline lookup yields CDR1 MNHNS and CDR2 SASEGT. This CDR3 has 14 residues. V gave up 5 bases and J gave up 0 bases, with 8 bases separating them. Study-wide results and limits: Across a handful of donors, naive CD4 shared roughly 5%, naive CD8 under 4%, memory CD4 about 2.5%, memory CD8 over 0.3%.

The table came from immunoSEQ multiplex PCR; TCRdb's copy has only in-frame clones and leaves some out. The profile shows over a million clones, approximately 70% of them singletons. The TCR was taken from a man between 18 and 29 years old in good health. This chain uses TRBV6-1 with TRBJ1-5, with D possibly matching TRBD1 (6 bases). Sequencing was performed on memory CD4+ T cells sorted from blood. Subset specified: CD45RA-negative fraction. CDR3 DNA: TGTGCCAGCAGTAGGACAGTTAGCAATCAGCCCCAGCATTTT. Residues: CASSRTVSNQPQHF.